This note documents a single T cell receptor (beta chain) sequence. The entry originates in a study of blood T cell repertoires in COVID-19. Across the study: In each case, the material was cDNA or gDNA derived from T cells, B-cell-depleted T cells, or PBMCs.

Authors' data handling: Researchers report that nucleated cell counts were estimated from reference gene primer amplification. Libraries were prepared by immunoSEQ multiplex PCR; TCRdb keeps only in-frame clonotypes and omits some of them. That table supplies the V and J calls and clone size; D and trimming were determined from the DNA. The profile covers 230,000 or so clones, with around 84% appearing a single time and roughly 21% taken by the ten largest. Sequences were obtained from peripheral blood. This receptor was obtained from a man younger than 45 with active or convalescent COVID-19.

The CDR3 DNA follows: TGTGCCAGCAGCGGCGGCTCTGGAAACACCATATATTTT. Its protein is CASSGGSGNTIYF. The V gene is TRBV9, the J gene TRBJ1-3; D ambiguous. Trimming stripped 3 bases from V and 0 bases from J, with 4 bases between. The germline gives CDR1 SGDLS, CDR2 YYNGEE. The CDR3 extends over 13 amino acids.